The next 16 T cell receptor beta chains were all read from a single sample in a study of T cells expressing NK-cell markers. TCRdb reprocessed the 5' RACE reads, keeping one entry per CDR3 protein, no DNA. Across 150,000 to 170,000 distinct CDR3 sequences, the top ten clones capture 37% of the sample. Specimen: blood T cells: a sorted CD56 or NKG2C T cell subset, CD4+ or CD8+ T cells, or bulk PBMC T cells (not recorded which). The receptors derive from a woman aged 50 to 60 in good health.

The V call is TRBV5-1, the J call TRBJ2-1. Germline CDR1 reads SGHRS; CDR2 reads YFSETQ. This CDR3 comprises 13 residues. CDR3 sequence: CASSWDSPGNEFF.

The chain carries TRBV7-9 and TRBJ2-5; TCRdb's D gene call, TRBD2, goes unchecked for lack of DNA. The CDR3 consists of 13 residues. Germline CDR1 SEHNR, CDR2 FQNEAQ (reference sequence). This CDR3 reads CASSLVARETQYF.

The rearrangement links TRBV7-7 to TRBJ2-1; TCRdb designates TRBD1, a call that cannot be tested without DNA. Germline-derived CDR1 and CDR2 are SSHAT and FNYEAQ (reference sequence). The length of the CDR3 is 13 residues. The CDR3 region is CASSWGQDNEQFF.

The rearrangement uses TRBV7-6 and TRBJ2-3; TCRdb lists TRBD2, though no DNA is available to test this call. The CDR3 is 18 residues long. CDR1 is SGHVS, CDR2 FNYEAQ, per germline. Here the CDR3 reads CASSPSGIFRAGVNTQYF.

The chain recombines TRBV19 with TRBJ2-1. The CDR3 covers 14 residues. Germline CDR1 and CDR2: LNHDA and SQIVND (reference sequence). The chain's CDR3 is CASSIQGPYNEQFF.

This chain joins TRBV7-3 and TRBJ1-5. Germline values: CDR1 SGHTA, CDR2 FQGTGA. The CDR3 loop spans 13 amino acids. The CDR3 is CASSLSWNQPQHF.

The chain carries TRBV11-2 and TRBJ2-1; checking the TCRdb D call of TRBD2 is not possible without DNA. CDR3 length equals 16 residues. Germline V gene data show CDR1 as SGHAT and CDR2 as FQNNGV. This CDR3 reads CASSWGTSGTYNEQFF.

This CDR3 reads CASSSRPASYGYTF. The chain carries TRBV7-9 and TRBJ1-2. The V gene's germline CDR1 is SEHNR and CDR2 FQNEAQ (reference sequence). The CDR3 totals 14 residues.

The V and J genes are TRBV2 and TRBJ2-3; TCRdb gives TRBD2 as the D gene, but with no DNA this cannot be confirmed. CDR1 SNHLY and CDR2 FYNNEI come from the germline V gene. The CDR3 is made up of 15 amino acids. The CDR3 loop is CASTFGRESTDTQYF. Based on the CDR3 plus reference TRBV2 and TRBJ2-3, the full variable domain is EPEVTQTPSHQVTQMGQEVILRCVPISNHLYFYWYRQILGQKVEFLVSFYNNEISEKSEIFDDQFSVERPDGSNFTLKIRSTKLEDSAMYFCASTFGRESTDTQYFGPGTRLTVL.

The V and J genes are TRBV19 and TRBJ2-3. CDR1 and CDR2 from the germline V gene are LNHDA and SQIVND (reference sequence). The CDR3 contains 11 residues. The CDR3 here is CASSNTDTQYF. The full variable domain, its missing parts supplied by reference TRBV19 and TRBJ2-3, is DGGITQSPKYLFRKEGQNVTLSCEQNLNHDAMYWYRQDPGQGLRLIYYSQIVNDFQKGDIAEGYSVSREKKESFPLTVTSAQKNPTAFYLCASSNTDTQYFGPGTRLTVL.

The chain employs TRBV2 and TRBJ2-1. This CDR3 has 14 residues. Germline V CDR1 and CDR2: SNHLY, FYNNEI. This CDR3 is CASSEGGSYNEQFF.

The chain recombines TRBV4-1 with TRBJ2-1; as DNA is missing, the TRBD2 call by TCRdb cannot be tested. The CDR3 runs 14 residues. CDR1 and CDR2 (germline): MGHRA, YSYEKL. This CDR3 is CASGAETSLSEQFF.

The chain employs TRBV7-9 and TRBJ1-1; with no DNA, the TCRdb D assignment of TRBD1 cannot be verified. This CDR3 is 13 amino acids long. CDR1 is SEHNR and CDR2 is FQNEAQ in the germline V gene (reference sequence). Here the CDR3 reads CASRHDRAVEVFF.

V gene TRBV12-3 or TRBV12-4 combines with J gene TRBJ2-1; TCRdb gives TRBD2 as the D gene, but with no DNA this cannot be confirmed. The CDR3 spans 17 residues. This chain's CDR3 is CASSFILGTASYNEQFF.

The chain couples TRBV12-3 or TRBV12-4 to TRBJ1-1; the TCRdb call, TRBD1, lacks DNA for checking. This CDR3 comprises 11 residues. CDR3 residues: CASSLGDRFFF.

The J gene is TRBJ2-1, the V gene TRBV29-1; as DNA is missing, the TRBD2 call by TCRdb cannot be tested. The germline gives CDR1 SQVTM, CDR2 ANQGSEA. This CDR3 has 13 amino acids. CDR3 region: CSAQEGSYNEQFF.